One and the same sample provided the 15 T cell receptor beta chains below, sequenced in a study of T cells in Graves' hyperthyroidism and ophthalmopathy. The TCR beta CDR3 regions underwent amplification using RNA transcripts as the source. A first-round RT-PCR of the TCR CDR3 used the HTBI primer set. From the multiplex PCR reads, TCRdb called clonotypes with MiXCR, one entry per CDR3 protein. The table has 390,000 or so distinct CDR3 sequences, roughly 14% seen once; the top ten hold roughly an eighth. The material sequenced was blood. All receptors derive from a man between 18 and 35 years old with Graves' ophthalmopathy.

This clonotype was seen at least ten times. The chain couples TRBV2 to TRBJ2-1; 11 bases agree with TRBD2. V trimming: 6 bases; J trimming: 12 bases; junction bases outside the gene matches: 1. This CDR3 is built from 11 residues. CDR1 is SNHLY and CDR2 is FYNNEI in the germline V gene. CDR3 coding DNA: TGTGCCAGCAGACTAGCGGGAGTGCAGTTCTTC. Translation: CASRLAGVQFF.

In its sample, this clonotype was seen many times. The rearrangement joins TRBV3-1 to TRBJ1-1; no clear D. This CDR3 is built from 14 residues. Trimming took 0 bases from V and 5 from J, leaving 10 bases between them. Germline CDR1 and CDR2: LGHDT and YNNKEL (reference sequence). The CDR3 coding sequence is TGTGCCAGCAGCCAAGACAGGTACGGAACTGAAGCTTTCTTT. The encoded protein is CASSQDRYGTEAFF.

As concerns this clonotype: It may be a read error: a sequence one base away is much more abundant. CDR3 sequence reads: CASSLEAKPSYEQYF. The CDR3 DNA follows: TGTGCCAGCAGCTTGGAAGCCAAGCCCTCCTACGAGCAGTACTTC. This sequence joins TRBV5-5 and TRBJ2-7; no clear D. This CDR3 has 15 amino acids. V was pared by 0 bases and J by 0 bases, with 10 bases between. CDR1 is SGHKS, CDR2 YYEKEE, per germline (reference sequence).

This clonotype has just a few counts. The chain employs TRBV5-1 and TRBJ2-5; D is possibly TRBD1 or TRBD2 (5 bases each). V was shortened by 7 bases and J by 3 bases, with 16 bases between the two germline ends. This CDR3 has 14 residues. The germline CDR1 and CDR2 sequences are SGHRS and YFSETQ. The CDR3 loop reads CASRRAVGEETQYF. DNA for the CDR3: TGCGCCAGCCGCCGGGCGGTGGGGGAAGAGACCCAGTACTTC. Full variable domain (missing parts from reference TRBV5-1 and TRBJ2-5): KAGVTQTPRYLIKTRGQQVTLSCSPISGHRSVSWYQQTPGQGLQFLFEYFSETQRNKGNFPGRFSGRQFSNSRSEMNVSTLELGDSALYLCASRRAVGEETQYFGPGTRLLVL.

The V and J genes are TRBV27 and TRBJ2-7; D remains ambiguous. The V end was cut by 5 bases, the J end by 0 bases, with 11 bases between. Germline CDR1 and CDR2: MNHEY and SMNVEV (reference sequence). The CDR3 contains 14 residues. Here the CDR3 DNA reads TGTGCCAGCAGTCCAACACCTAACTCCTACGAGCAGTACTTC. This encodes CASSPTPNSYEQYF.

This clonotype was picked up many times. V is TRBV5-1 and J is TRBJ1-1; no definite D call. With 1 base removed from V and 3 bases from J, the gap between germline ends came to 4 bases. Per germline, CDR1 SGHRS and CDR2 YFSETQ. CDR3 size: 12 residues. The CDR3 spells CASSLTYTEAFF. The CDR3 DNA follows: TGCGCCAGCAGCTTGACCTACACTGAAGCTTTCTTT. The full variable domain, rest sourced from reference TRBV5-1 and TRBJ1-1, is KAGVTQTPRYLIKTRGQQVTLSCSPISGHRSVSWYQQTPGQGLQFLFEYFSETQRNKGNFPGRFSGRQFSNSRSEMNVSTLELGDSALYLCASSLTYTEAFFGQGTRLTVV.

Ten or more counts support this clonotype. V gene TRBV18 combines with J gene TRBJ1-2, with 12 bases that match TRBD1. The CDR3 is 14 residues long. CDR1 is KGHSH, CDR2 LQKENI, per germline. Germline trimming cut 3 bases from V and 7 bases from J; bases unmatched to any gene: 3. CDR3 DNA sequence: TGTGCCAGCTCACCGACGGGACAGGGGGCTGGCTACACCTTC. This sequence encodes CASSPTGQGAGYTF.

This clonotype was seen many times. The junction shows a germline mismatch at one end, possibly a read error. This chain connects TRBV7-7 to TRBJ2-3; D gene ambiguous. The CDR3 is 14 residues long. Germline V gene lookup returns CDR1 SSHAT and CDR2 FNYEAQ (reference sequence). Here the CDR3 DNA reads TGTGCTAGCAGCTTAGGAAGCACAACAGATACGCAGTATTTT. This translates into CASSLGSTTDTQYF.

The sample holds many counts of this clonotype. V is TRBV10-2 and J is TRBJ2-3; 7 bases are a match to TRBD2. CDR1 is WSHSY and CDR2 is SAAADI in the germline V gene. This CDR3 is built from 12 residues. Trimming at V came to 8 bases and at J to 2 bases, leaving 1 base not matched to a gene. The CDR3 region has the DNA TGCGCCAGCGGGGACTACACAGATACGCAGTATTTT. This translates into CASGDYTDTQYF.

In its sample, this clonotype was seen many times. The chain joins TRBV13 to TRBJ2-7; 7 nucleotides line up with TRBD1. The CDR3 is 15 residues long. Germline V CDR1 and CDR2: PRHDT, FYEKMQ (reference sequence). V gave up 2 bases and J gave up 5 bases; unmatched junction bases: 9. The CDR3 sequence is CASSLRGQGVNEQYF. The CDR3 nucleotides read TGTGCCAGCAGCTTACGGGGCCAGGGGGTCAACGAGCAGTACTTC.

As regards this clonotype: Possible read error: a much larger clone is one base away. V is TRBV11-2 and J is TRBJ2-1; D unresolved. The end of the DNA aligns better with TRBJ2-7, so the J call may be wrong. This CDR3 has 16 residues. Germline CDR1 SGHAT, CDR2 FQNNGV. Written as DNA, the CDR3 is TGTGCCAGCAGCTCTCCCCTTGACCCCAACTACAATGAGCAGTACTTC. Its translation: CASSSPLDPNYNEQYF.

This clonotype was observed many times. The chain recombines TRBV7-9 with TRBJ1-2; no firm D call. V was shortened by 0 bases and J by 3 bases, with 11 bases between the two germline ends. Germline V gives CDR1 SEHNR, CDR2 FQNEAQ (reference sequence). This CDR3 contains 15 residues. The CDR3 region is CASSLASSPHYGYTF. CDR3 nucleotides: TGTGCCAGCAGCTTAGCCAGCAGCCCGCACTATGGCTACACCTTC.

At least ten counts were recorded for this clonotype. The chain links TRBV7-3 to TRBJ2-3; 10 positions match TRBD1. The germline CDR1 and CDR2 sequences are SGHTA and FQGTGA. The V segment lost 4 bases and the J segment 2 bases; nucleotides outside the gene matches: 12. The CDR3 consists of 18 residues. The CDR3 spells CASSSTPGTGDPTDTQYF. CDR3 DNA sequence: TGTGCCAGCAGCTCTACACCCGGGACAGGGGACCCCACAGATACGCAGTATTTT.

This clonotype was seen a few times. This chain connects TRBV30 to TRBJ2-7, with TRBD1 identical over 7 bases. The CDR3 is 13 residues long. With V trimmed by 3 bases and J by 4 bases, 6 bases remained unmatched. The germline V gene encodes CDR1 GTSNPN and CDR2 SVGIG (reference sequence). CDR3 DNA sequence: TGTGCCTGGAGCCCCGGACAGGCGTACGAGCAGTACTTC. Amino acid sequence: CAWSPGQAYEQYF.

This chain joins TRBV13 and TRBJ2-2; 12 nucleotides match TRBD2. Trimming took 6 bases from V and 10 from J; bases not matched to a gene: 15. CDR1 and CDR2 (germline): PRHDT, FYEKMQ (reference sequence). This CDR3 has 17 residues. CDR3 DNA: TGTGCCAGCAGTAATCGGCTAGCGGGAGGGGAATCCGTGGAGCTGTTTTTT. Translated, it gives CASSNRLAGGESVELFF.